A single sample is the source of the 19 T cell receptor beta chains below, sequenced in a study of blood T cell repertoires in COVID-19. Sequencing was performed with immunoSEQ multiplex PCR; in TCRdb, only in-frame clones are kept and a portion is missing. Of approximately 270,000 clones in the sample, approximately 90% are singletons; the top ten hold roughly 2.8%. Sequencing used PBMCs or T cells enriched from blood (not recorded which). Receptors were obtained from a middle-aged man who had been exposed to COVID-19.

The chain combines TRBV7-2 with TRBJ1-2; TRBD1 is a possible D gene (5 bases). This CDR3 spans 13 amino acids. CDR1 and CDR2 from the germline V gene are SGHTA and FQGNSA. V was cut by 0 bases and J by 10 bases, with 12 bases left in between. The CDR3 bases are TGTGCCAGCAGCTTAGCTTGGGGCAATGACTACACCTTC. It is translated as CASSLAWGNDYTF.

The chain has TRBV6-5 and TRBJ1-3; 7 nucleotides line up with TRBD1. CDR3 length: 15 amino acids. The V and J ends lost 8 bases and 1 base, in that order; junction bases with no gene match: 8. Germline CDR1 is MNHEY and CDR2 is SVGAGI. The CDR3 reads CASGLRTGSGNTIYF. The CDR3, as DNA: TGTGCCAGCGGGCTTCGGACAGGTTCTGGAAACACCATATATTTT.

The genes are TRBV29-1 and TRBJ2-3; 9 nucleotides line up with TRBD2. V lost 5 bases, J lost 4 bases, and 13 bases stayed unmatched. CDR3 length: 16 residues. Per the germline V gene, CDR1 is SQVTM and CDR2 is ANQGSEA. CDR3 sequence: CSVPGGAGGASDTQYF. The DNA for the CDR3 is TGCAGCGTTCCTGGGGGAGCGGGAGGTGCCTCAGATACGCAGTATTTT.

The V gene is TRBV7-3, the J gene TRBJ2-1; 9 nucleotides align to TRBD1. Germline lookup yields CDR1 SGHTA and CDR2 FQGTGA. V dropped 1 base and J dropped 7; count of bases not matched to a gene: 11. The CDR3 totals 17 residues. Written as DNA, the CDR3 is TGTGCCAGCAGCTTAATTCGTGGGACAGGGACAGTAAATGAGCAGTTCTTC. Translated, it gives CASSLIRGTGTVNEQFF.

This clone turned up a few times. This sequence joins TRBV7-9 and TRBJ2-1; TRBD2 is a possible D gene (6 bases). Trimming pared 5 bases from V and 7 bases from J, leaving 18 bases between. This CDR3 region has 15 residues. The germline V gene has CDR1 SEHNR and CDR2 FQNEAQ (reference sequence). The CDR3 DNA follows: TGTGCCAGCAGCCTTGGGACTTTTGAACGAAATGAGCAGTTCTTC. It codes for CASSLGTFERNEQFF.

This clone was counted once. V and J are TRBV30 and TRBJ1-1; no clear D gene. The CDR3 extends over 11 amino acids. Per germline, CDR1 GTSNPN and CDR2 SVGIG (reference sequence). This CDR3 reads CGVDKNTEAFF. CDR3 DNA: TGTGGAGTAGACAAGAACACTGAAGCTTTCTTT.

The rearrangement links TRBV5-1 to TRBJ1-2, with D possibly being TRBD1 (5 bases). V lost 8 bases, J lost 4 bases, and 9 bases lay in between. From germline, CDR1 is SGHRS and CDR2 YFSETQ. The CDR3 has 11 amino acids. CDR3 protein: CARPTAYGYTF. CDR3 DNA sequence: TGCGCCAGACCGACAGCCTATGGCTACACCTTC.

V is TRBV28 and J is TRBJ1-4, with D maybe TRBD1 (6 bases). CDR3 length: 15 residues. V gave up 4 bases and J gave up 0 bases, with 9 bases separating them. Per germline, CDR1 MDHEN and CDR2 SYDVKM. The CDR3: CASSSWTATNEKLFF. The CDR3 DNA is TGTGCCAGCAGTTCCTGGACAGCAACTAATGAAAAACTGTTTTTT.

The chain recombines TRBV28 with TRBJ2-3; D not resolved. The V gene lost 10 bases and the J gene lost 0 bases, with 14 bases spanning the gap. Germline V gene lookup returns CDR1 MDHEN and CDR2 SYDVKM. The CDR3 is made up of 14 amino acids. The DNA of the CDR3 is TGTGCCAAAAGAGTCCGGTGGAGCACAGATACGCAGTATTTT. This translates into CAKRVRWSTDTQYF.

This clone was counted once. The chain uses TRBV30 and TRBJ1-6, with D possibly TRBD1 on 5 matching bases. The ends were cut back, 0 bases at V and 8 bases at J, with 11 bases in the middle. Germline lookup yields CDR1 GTSNPN and CDR2 SVGIG (reference sequence). The CDR3 is 14 amino acids. For the CDR3, the DNA is TGTGCCTGGAGTGTACAAGCCAGGGATTCACCCCTCCACTTT. Translation gives CAWSVQARDSPLHF.

CDR3 nucleotides: TGCAGCGTTGAAGAAGCAGGGTCCTATGGCTACACCTTC. Translation: CSVEEAGSYGYTF. The chain links TRBV29-1 to TRBJ1-2, with D tentatively TRBD1 (5 bases). Per the germline V gene, CDR1 is SQVTM and CDR2 is ANQGSEA. The CDR3 consists of 13 residues. V dropped 0 bases and J dropped 4 bases, with 9 bases sitting between them.

This clone was found once. Germline is not matched at one junction end, which may reflect a read error. The V and J genes are TRBV5-1 and TRBJ2-7; 8 nucleotides match TRBD1. Germline-derived CDR1 and CDR2 are SGHRS and YFSETQ. The CDR3 loop spans 11 amino acids. The CDR3, as DNA: TGCGCCATCGCCCCCGCACAGGGGGAATTCTTC. Amino acid sequence: CAIAPAQGEFF.

The V call is TRBV28, the J call TRBJ2-2, with a possible D match to TRBD2 (6 bases). Germline loops: CDR1 MDHEN, CDR2 SYDVKM. Between the trimmed V and J ends, which lost 4 bases and 7 bases, there was a span of 7 bases. The CDR3 runs to 12 residues. The CDR3 DNA reads as TGTGCCAGCAGTTGGGGGGTCGGGGAGCTGTTTTTT. Protein product: CASSWGVGELFF.

This chain uses TRBV9 with TRBJ2-2, with D perhaps matching TRBD1 (5 bases). Germline CDR1 reads SGDLS; CDR2 reads YYNGEE. This CDR3 has 15 residues. V was shortened by 3 bases and J by 6 bases, with 15 bases between the two germline ends. CDR3 in DNA: TGTGCCAGCAGCGACAAAGACAGAACATCCGGGGAGCTGTTTTTT. Translating it yields CASSDKDRTSGELFF.

The rearrangement uses TRBV5-1 and TRBJ1-1; D possibly corresponds to TRBD1 (5 bases). V shed 4 bases and J shed 1 base, with 8 bases lying between them. The CDR3 runs to 13 residues. Germline CDR1 SGHRS, CDR2 YFSETQ. The CDR3 DNA reads as TGCGCCAGCAGCGAAGACAGGAACACTGAAGCTTTCTTT. Its translation: CASSEDRNTEAFF.

J is TRBJ2-5 and V is TRBV6-5; 7 bases are shared with TRBD1. This CDR3 is built from 14 residues. Per the germline V gene, CDR1 is MNHEY and CDR2 is SVGAGI. J lost 5 bases, V lost 2 bases, and 5 bases had no gene match. The CDR3 DNA reads as TGTGCCAGCAGTTACGGGCAGGGGGTGGAGACCCAGTACTTC. This encodes CASSYGQGVETQYF.

This chain links TRBV30 with TRBJ2-1; the D gene is possibly TRBD1 (5 bases). The CDR3 has 12 amino acids. Trimming stripped 1 base from V and 6 bases from J, with 7 bases between. Per germline, CDR1 GTSNPN and CDR2 SVGIG (reference sequence). CDR3 in DNA: TGTGCCTGGAGTGACCAGGGCAATGAGCAGTTCTTC. Residues: CAWSDQGNEQFF.

This sequence joins TRBV27 and TRBJ1-5; D is uncertain. V lost 5 bases and J lost 3, with 17 bases in between. This CDR3 is 16 amino acids long. From germline, CDR1 is MNHEY and CDR2 SMNVEV (reference sequence). CDR3 in amino acids: CASSTTSTFNNQPQHF. For the CDR3, the DNA is TGTGCCAGCAGTACTACCTCAACCTTCAACAATCAGCCCCAGCATTTT.

The sample holds one count of this clone. The chain employs TRBV4-2 and TRBJ2-2, with D maybe TRBD1 (5 bases). Germline V gives CDR1 LGHNA, CDR2 YNFKEQ. This CDR3 has 17 residues. V lost 1 base to trimming and J lost 4 bases, with 16 bases between them. CDR3 DNA: TGTGCCAGCAGCCAAGTTTTCCGCAGGGCCGGCACCGGGGAGCTGTTTTTT. Residues: CASSQVFRRAGTGELFF.